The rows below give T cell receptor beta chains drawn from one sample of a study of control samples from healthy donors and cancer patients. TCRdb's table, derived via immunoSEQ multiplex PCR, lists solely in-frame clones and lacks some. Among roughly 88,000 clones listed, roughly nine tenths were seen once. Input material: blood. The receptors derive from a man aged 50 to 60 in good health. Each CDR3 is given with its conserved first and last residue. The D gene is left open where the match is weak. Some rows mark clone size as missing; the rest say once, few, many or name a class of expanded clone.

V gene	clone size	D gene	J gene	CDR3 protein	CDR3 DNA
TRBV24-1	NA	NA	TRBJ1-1	CATSDGPRTEAFF	TGTGCCACCAGTGATGGCCCCCGTACTGAAGCTTTCTTT
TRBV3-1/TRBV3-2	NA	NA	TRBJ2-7	CASSQDQGIYEQYF	TGTGCCAGCAGCCAAGATCAGGGCATCTACGAGCAGTACTTC
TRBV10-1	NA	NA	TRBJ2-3	CASSELGDAVDTQYF	TGCGCCAGCAGTGAACTGGGGGATGCGGTTGATACGCAGTATTTT
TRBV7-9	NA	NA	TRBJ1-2	CASSRGGQEGYTF	TGTGCCAGCAGCCGCGGGGGGCAGGAGGGCTACACCTTC
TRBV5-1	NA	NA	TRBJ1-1	CASSLFTVNTEAFF	TGCGCCAGCAGCTTGTTCACGGTGAACACTGAAGCTTTCTTT
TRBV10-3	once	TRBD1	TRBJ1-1	CATETGANTEAFF	TGTGCCACCGAGACAGGGGCGAACACTGAAGCTTTCTTT
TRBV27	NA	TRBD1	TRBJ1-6	CASSLGQGLHF	TGTGCCAGCAGTCTGGGACAGGGACTCCACTTT
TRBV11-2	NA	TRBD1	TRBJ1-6	CASSSGQNSPLHF	TGTGCCAGCAGCTCGGGACAGAATTCACCCCTCCACTTT
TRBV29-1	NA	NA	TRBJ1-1	CSVNPDSTEAFF	TGCAGCGTTAACCCAGACAGCACTGAAGCTTTCTTT
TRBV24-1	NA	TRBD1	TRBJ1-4	CATSEPDRVGREKLFF	TGTGCCACCAGTGAACCTGACAGGGTTGGAAGGGAAAAACTGTTTTTT
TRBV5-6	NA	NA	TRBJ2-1	CASSLGGLDEQFF	TGTGCCAGCAGCTTGGGGGGCTTGGATGAGCAGTTCTTC
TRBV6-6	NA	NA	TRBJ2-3	CASTPTRGITDTQYF	TGTGCCAGCACCCCGACTCGGGGAATAACAGATACGCAGTATTTT
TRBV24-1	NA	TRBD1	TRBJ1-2	CATSDQGADYGYTF	TGTGCCACCAGTGATCAGGGGGCAGACTATGGCTACACCTTC
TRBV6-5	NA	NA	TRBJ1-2	CASSSAHTNYGYTF	TGTGCCAGCAGTTCCGCTCACACCAACTATGGCTACACCTTC
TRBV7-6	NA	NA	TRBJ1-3	CASSVGTVGNTIYF	TGTGCCAGCAGCGTAGGTACCGTTGGAAACACCATATATTTT
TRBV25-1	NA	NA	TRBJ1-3	CASSRMGNTIYF	TGTGCCAGCAGCCGGATGGGAAACACCATATATTTT
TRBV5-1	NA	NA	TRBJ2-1	CASRPRDNEQFF	TGCGCCAGCCGCCCCCGGGACAATGAGCAGTTCTTC
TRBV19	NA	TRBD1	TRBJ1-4	CASSEGGSHGKLFF	TGTGCCAGTAGTGAAGGGGGCAGTCATGGAAAACTGTTTTTT
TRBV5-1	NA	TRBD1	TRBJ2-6	CASSLLGTGLSGANVLTF	TGCGCCAGCAGCTTGTTGGGGACAGGGCTCTCTGGGGCCAACGTCCTGACTTTC
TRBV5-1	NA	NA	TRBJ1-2	CASGIGTGVGYTF	TGCGCCAGCGGAATAGGAACGGGCGTTGGCTACACCTTC
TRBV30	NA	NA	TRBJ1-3	CACAPWTHRNTIYF	TGTGCCTGCGCCCCTTGGACTCACCGAAACACCATATATTTT
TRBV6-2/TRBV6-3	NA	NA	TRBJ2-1	CASSTGIYNEQFF	TGTGCCAGCAGTACAGGGATATACAATGAGCAGTTCTTC
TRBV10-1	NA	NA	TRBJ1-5	CASSESFNQPQHF	TGCGCCAGCAGTGAATCCTTCAATCAGCCCCAGCATTTT
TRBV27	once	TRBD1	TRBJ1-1	CASSLSYRGTEAFF	TGTGCCAGCAGTTTATCCTACAGGGGGACTGAAGCTTTCTTT
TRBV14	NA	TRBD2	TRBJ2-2	CASSQHSGGNTGELFF	TGTGCCAGCAGCCAACATAGCGGGGGGAACACCGGGGAGCTGTTTTTT
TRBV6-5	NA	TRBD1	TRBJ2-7	CASSPGQVSYEQYF	TGTGCCAGCAGTCCCGGACAGGTCTCCTACGAGCAGTACTTC
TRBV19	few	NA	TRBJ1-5	CASSIPDQGVQPQHF	TGTGCCAGTAGTATCCCCGATCAGGGAGTCCAGCCCCAGCATTTT
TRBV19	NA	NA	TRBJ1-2	CASSIIGTSYGYTF	TGTGCCAGTAGTATAATCGGGACATCTTATGGCTACACCTTC
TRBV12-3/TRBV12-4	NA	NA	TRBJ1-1	CASRRLNTEAFF	TGTGCCAGCAGGAGACTCAACACTGAAGCTTTCTTT
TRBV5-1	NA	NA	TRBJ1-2	CASSLGGYENYGYTF	TGCGCCAGCAGCTTGGGAGGCTACGAGAACTATGGCTACACCTTC
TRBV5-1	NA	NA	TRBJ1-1	CASSLEQGTEAFF	TGCGCCAGCAGCTTAGAACAGGGTACTGAAGCTTTCTTT
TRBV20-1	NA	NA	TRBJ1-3	CSASDDSGNTIYF	TGCAGTGCTAGTGACGACTCTGGAAACACCATATATTTT
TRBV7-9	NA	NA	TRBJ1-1	CASNPQGQGENTEAFF	TGTGCCAGCAATCCTCAGGGGCAGGGAGAGAACACTGAAGCTTTCTTT
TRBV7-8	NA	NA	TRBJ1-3	CASSLSGNSGNTIYF	TGTGCCAGCAGCTTATCCGGAAACTCTGGAAACACCATATATTTT
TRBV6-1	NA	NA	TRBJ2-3	CASSEWGRGGDTQYF	TGTGCCAGCAGTGAATGGGGCAGGGGTGGAGATACGCAGTATTTT
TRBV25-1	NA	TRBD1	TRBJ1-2	CASSETGAGYGYTF	TGTGCCAGCAGTGAGACAGGGGCGGGCTATGGCTACACCTTC
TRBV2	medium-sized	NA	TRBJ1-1	CASSERLDSEAFF	TGTGCCAGCAGTGAAAGACTGGACTCTGAAGCTTTCTTT
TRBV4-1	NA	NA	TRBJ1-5	CASSQGFVVGRRPQHF	TGCGCCAGCAGCCAAGGTTTTGTGGTAGGCCGGCGGCCCCAGCATTTT
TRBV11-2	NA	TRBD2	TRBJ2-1	CASSWTRRNEQFF	TGTGCCAGCAGCTGGACTAGACGCAATGAGCAGTTCTTC
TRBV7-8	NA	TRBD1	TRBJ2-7	CASSLARDRGKYEQYF	TGTGCCAGCAGCTTAGCCAGGGACAGGGGCAAGTACGAGCAGTACTTC
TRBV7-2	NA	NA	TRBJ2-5	CASSLSGYQETQYF	TGTGCCAGCAGCCTAAGCGGGTACCAAGAGACCCAGTACTTC
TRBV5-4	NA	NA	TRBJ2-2	CASSSGTTNTGELFF	TGTGCCAGCAGCTCCGGGACAACGAACACCGGGGAGCTGTTTTTT
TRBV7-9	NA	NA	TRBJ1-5	CASSLGAGNQPQHF	TGTGCCAGCAGCTTAGGGGCAGGGAATCAGCCCCAGCATTTT
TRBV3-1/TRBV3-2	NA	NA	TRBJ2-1	CASSQDVRGLATFF	TGTGCCAGCAGCCAAGATGTTCGTGGGCTCGCCACGTTCTTC
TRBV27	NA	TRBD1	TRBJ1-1	CASSLTGAMNTEAFF	TGTGCCAGCAGTTTGACAGGGGCCATGAACACTGAAGCTTTCTTT
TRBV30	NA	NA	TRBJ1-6	CALGLQSNSPLHF	TGTGCCTTGGGACTCCAGTCCAATTCACCCCTCCACTTT